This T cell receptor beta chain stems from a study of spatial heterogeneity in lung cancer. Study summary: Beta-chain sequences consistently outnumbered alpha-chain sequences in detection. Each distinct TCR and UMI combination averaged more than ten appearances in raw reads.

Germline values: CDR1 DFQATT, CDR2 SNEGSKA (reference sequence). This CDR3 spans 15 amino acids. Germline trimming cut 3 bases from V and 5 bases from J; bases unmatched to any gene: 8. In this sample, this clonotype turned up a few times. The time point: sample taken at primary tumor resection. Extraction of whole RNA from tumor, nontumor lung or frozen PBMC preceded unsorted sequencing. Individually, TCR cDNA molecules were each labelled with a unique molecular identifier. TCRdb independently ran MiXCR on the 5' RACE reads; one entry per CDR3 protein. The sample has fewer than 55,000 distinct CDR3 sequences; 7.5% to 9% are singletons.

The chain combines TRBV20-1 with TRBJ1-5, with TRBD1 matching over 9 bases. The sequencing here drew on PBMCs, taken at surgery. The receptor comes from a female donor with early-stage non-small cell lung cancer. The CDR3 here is CSARAGQGLDQPQHF. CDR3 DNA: TGCAGTGCTAGGGCGGGACAGGGTCTTGATCAGCCCCAGCATTTT.